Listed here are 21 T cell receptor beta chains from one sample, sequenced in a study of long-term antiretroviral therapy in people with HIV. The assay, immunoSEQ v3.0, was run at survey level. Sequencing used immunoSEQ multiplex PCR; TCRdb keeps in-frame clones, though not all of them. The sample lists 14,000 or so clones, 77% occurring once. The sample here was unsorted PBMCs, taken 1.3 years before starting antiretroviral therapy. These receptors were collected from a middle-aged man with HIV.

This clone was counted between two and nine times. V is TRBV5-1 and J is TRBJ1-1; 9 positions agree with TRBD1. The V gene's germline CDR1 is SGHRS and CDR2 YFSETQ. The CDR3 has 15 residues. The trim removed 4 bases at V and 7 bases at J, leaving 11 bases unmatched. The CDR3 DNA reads TGCGCCAGCAGCCCGGACAGGGGAAGGGGACATGAAGCTTTCTTT. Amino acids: CASSPDRGRGHEAFF.

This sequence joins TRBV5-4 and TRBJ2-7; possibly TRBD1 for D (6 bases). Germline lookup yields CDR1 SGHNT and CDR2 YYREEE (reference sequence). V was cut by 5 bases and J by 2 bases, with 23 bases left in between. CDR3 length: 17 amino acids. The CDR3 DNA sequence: TGTGCCAGCAGGCCTTATACAGGGCTCCGGCAACCCTACGAGCAGTACTTC. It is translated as CASRPYTGLRQPYEQYF.

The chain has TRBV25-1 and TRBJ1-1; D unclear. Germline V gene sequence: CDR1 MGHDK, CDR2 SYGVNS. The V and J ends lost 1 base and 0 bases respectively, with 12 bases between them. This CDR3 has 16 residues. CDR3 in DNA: TGTGCCAGCAGTGAATTAAGTAGTCAATTGAACACTGAAGCTTTCTTT. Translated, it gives CASSELSSQLNTEAFF.

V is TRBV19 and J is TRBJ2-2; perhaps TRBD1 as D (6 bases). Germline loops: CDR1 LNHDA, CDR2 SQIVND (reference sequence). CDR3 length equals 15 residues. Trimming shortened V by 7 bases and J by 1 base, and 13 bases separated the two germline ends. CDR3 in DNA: TGTGCCAGTACCAGTTGGGGGCAGAACACCGGGGAGCTGTTTTTT. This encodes CASTSWGQNTGELFF.

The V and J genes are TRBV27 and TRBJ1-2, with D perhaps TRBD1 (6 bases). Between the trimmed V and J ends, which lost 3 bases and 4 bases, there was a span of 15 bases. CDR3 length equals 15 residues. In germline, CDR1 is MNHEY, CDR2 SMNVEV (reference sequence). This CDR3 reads CASSFTYRVGYGYTF. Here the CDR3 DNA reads TGTGCCAGCAGTTTCACGTACAGGGTTGGCTATGGCTACACCTTC.

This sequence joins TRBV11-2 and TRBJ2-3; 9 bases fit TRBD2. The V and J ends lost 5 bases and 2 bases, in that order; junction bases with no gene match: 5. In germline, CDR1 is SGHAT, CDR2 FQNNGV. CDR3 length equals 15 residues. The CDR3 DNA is TGTGCCAGCAGCCCAGCGGGGGGACACACAGATACGCAGTATTTT. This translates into CASSPAGGHTDTQYF.

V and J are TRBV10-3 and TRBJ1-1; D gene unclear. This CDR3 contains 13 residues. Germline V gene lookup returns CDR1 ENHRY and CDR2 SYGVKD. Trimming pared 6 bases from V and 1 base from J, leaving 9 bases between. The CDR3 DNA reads TGTGCCATCAGGGTGGACGGGAACACTGAAGCTTTCTTT. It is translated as CAIRVDGNTEAFF.

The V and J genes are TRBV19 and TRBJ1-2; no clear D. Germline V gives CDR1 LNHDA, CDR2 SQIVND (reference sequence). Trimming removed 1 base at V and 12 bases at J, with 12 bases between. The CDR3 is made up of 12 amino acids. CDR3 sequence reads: CASSIGSSAHTF. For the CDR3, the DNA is TGTGCCAGTAGTATAGGTTCATCAGCCCACACCTTC.

CDR3 coding DNA: TGCGCCAGCAGCCGAGGAGGGGGCCCAGCTAATGAAAAACTGTTTTTT. This translates into CASSRGGGPANEKLFF. This chain connects TRBV5-1 to TRBJ1-4, with TRBD1 matching over 7 bases. Germline V CDR1 and CDR2: SGHRS, YFSETQ. V trimming: 4 bases; J trimming: 3 bases; junction bases outside the gene matches: 9. This CDR3 has 16 amino acids.

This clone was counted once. The CDR3 region is CASSQTSGESETQYF. As DNA, the CDR3 is TGTGCCAGCAGCCAGACTAGCGGGGAGTCGGAGACCCAGTACTTC. The V and J genes are TRBV11-3 and TRBJ2-5, with 11 bases identical to TRBD2. Germline V lookup: CDR1 SGHNT, CDR2 YENEEA. The V segment lost 5 bases and the J segment 5 bases; nucleotides outside the gene matches: 7. There are 15 residues in the CDR3. The full variable domain, in which reference TRBV11-3 and TRBJ2-5 provide the parts outside the CDR3, is EAGVVQSPRYKIIEKKQPVAFWCNPISGHNTLYWYLQNLGQGPELLIRYENEEAVDDSQLPKDRFSAERLKGVDSTLKIQPAELGDSAVYLCASSQTSGESETQYFGPGTRLLVL.

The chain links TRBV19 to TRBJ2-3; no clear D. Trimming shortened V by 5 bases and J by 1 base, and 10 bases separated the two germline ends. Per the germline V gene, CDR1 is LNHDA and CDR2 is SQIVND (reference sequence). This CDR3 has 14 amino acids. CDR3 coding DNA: TGTGCCAGTAGTCTCGACGGTCGCACAGATACGCAGTATTTT. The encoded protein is CASSLDGRTDTQYF. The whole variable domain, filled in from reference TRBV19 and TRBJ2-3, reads DGGITQSPKYLFRKEGQNVTLSCEQNLNHDAMYWYRQDPGQGLRLIYYSQIVNDFQKGDIAEGYSVSREKKESFPLTVTSAQKNPTAFYLCASSLDGRTDTQYFGPGTRLTVL.

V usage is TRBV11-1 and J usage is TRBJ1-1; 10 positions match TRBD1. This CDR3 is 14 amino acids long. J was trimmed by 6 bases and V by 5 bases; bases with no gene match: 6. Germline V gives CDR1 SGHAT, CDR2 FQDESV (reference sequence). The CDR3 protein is CASSEDRGDAEAFF. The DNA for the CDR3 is TGTGCCAGCAGCGAGGACAGGGGGGATGCTGAAGCTTTCTTT.

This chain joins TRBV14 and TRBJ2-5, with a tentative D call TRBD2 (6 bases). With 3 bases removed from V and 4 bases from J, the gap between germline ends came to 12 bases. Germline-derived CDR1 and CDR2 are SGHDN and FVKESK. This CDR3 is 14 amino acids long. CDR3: CASSHSGAGETQYF. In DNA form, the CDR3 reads TGTGCCAGCAGCCATTCGGGAGCCGGAGAGACCCAGTACTTC.

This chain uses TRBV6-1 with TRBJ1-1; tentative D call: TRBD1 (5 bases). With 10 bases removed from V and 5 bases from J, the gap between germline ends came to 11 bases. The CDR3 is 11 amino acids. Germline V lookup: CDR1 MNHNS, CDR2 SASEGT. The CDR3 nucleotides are TGTGCCACTCTATGGGGGACTGAAGCTTTCTTT. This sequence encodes CATLWGTEAFF.

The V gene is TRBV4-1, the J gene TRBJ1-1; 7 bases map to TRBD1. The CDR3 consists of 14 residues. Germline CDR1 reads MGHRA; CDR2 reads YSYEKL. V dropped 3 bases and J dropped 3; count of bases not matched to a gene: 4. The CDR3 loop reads CASSHPDRDTEAFF. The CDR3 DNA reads TGCGCCAGCAGCCACCCCGACAGGGACACTGAAGCTTTCTTT.

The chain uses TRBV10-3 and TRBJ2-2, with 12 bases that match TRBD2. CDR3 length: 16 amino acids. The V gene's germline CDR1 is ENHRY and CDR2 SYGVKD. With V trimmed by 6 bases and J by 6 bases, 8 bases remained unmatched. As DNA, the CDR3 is TGTGCCATCAGGACTAGCGGGGGAACCGATTCCGGGGAGCTGTTTTTT. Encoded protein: CAIRTSGGTDSGELFF.

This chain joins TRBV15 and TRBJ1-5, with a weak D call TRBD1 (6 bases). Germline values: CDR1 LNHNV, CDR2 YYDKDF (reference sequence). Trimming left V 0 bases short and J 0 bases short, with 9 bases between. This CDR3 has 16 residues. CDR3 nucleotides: TGTGCCACCAGCAGAGATGGGGGCTATAGCAATCAGCCCCAGCATTTT. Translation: CATSRDGGYSNQPQHF.

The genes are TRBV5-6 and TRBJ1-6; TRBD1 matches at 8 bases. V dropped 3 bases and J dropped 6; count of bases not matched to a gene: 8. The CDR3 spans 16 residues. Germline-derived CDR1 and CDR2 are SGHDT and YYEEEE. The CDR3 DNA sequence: TGTGCCAGCAGCTCTCCGGACAGGGTAAGTAATTCACCCCTCCACTTT. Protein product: CASSSPDRVSNSPLHF. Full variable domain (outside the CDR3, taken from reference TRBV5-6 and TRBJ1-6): DAGVTQSPTHLIKTRGQQVTLRCSPKSGHDTVSWYQQALGQGPQFIFQYYEEEERQRGNFPDRFSGHQFPNYSSELNVNALLLGDSALYLCASSSPDRVSNSPLHFGNGTRLTVT.

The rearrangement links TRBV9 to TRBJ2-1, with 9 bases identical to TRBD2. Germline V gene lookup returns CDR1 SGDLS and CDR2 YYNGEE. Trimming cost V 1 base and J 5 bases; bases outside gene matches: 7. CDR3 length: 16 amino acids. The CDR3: CASSVKAGGPNNEQFF. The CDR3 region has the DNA TGTGCCAGCAGCGTAAAAGCGGGGGGCCCCAACAATGAGCAGTTCTTC.

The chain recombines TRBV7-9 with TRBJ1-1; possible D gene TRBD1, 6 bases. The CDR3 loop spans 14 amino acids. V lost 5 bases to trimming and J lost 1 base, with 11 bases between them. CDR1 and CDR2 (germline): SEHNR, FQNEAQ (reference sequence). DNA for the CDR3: TGTGCCAGCAGCGTGACAGGCCGGAACACTGAAGCTTTCTTT. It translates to CASSVTGRNTEAFF.

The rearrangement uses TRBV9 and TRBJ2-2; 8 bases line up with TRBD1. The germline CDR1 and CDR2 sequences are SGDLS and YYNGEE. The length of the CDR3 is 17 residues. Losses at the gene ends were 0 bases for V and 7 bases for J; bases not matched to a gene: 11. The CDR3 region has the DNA TGTGCCAGCAGCGTAGCTGGGGGCAGGGGGCCAGGCGGGGAGCTGTTTTTT. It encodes CASSVAGGRGPGGELFF.